This is a list of T cell receptor beta chains from one sample in a study of early T cells in non-severe SARS-CoV-2 infection. TCRdb reprocessed the 5' RACE reads with MiXCR, giving one entry per CDR3 protein. This table has 55,000 to 70,000 distinct CDR3 sequences, around 13% appearing once. The sequencing sample was made of whole blood. Every receptor here comes from an adult who was a healthcare worker with PCR-confirmed SARS-CoV-2 infection or an uninfected control (not recorded which). The CDR3 runs from the conserved cysteine through the conserved F or W.

v_gene: TRBV28; j_gene: TRBJ2-5; CDR3aa: CASSPRTAYQETQYF
v_gene: TRBV20-1; j_gene: TRBJ1-2; CDR3aa: CSATRTGHGYTF
v_gene: TRBV28; j_gene: TRBJ2-4; CDR3aa: CASSQGGTLSKNIQYF
v_gene: TRBV2; j_gene: TRBJ2-5; CDR3aa: CASRSGTNQETQYF
v_gene: TRBV5-1; j_gene: TRBJ2-7; CDR3aa: CASRYAESYEQYF
v_gene: TRBV12-3/TRBV12-4; j_gene: TRBJ2-5; CDR3aa: CASRTPGQGAFQETQYF
v_gene: TRBV7-6; j_gene: TRBJ2-5; CDR3aa: CASSLGLETQYF
v_gene: TRBV6-5; j_gene: TRBJ1-1; CDR3aa: CASSLDRVDTEAFF
v_gene: TRBV7-2; j_gene: TRBJ2-5; CDR3aa: CASSLVGETQYF
v_gene: TRBV11-2; j_gene: TRBJ2-1; CDR3aa: CASTLLPPWGGEANEQFF
v_gene: TRBV4-1; j_gene: TRBJ2-3; CDR3aa: CASSQEGYPSTDTQYF
v_gene: TRBV7-2; j_gene: TRBJ2-3; CDR3aa: CASSLEQTDTQYF
v_gene: TRBV10-2; j_gene: TRBJ2-7; CDR3aa: CASSAGPTYEQYF
v_gene: TRBV12-2; j_gene: TRBJ1-6; CDR3aa: CASRLVGQVANSPLHF
v_gene: TRBV19; j_gene: TRBJ1-5; CDR3aa: CASSTARDASNQPQHF